Shown below are 4 T cell receptor beta chains from a single sample sequenced in a study of identical twins. TCRdb analysed the 5' RACE reads with MiXCR anew, one entry per CDR3 protein. The table lists hundreds of thousands of distinct CDR3 sequences, 20% to 25% of them singletons, with around 0.48% in the top ten. This sample was shared with a second study, whose subject was yellow fever vaccine responses in identical twins.

What was sequenced was CD4+ T cells sorted from blood. These receptors were collected from a woman younger than 35 in good health.

There are many counts of this clonotype. The rearrangement links TRBV3-1 to TRBJ1-1, with 7 bases identical to TRBD1. CDR1 is LGHDT and CDR2 is YNNKEL in the germline V gene (reference sequence). The CDR3 runs 17 residues. J lost 11 bases, V lost 4 bases, and 22 bases had no gene match. DNA for the CDR3: TGTGCCAGCAGCCCAAGGGGACAGCTGGCTGGATCCATAGGGGCTTTCTTT. Encoded protein: CASSPRGQLAGSIGAFF.

The chain employs TRBV11-1 and TRBJ2-7, with D perhaps matching TRBD1 or TRBD2 (5 bases each). V lost 5 bases and J 0 bases, leaving 14 bases between the germline ends. Germline values: CDR1 SGHAT, CDR2 FQDESV (reference sequence). This CDR3 is 15 amino acids long. The CDR3 protein is CASSIGTPSSYEQYF. The CDR3 nucleotides are TGTGCCAGCAGCATTGGGACCCCAAGCTCCTACGAGCAGTACTTC.

This clonotype has a handful of counts. V usage is TRBV24-1 and J usage is TRBJ1-2; TRBD1 matches at 8 bases. J was trimmed by 2 bases and V by 7 bases; bases with no gene match: 5. There are 14 residues in the CDR3. Per germline, CDR1 KGHDR and CDR2 SFDVKD. Here the CDR3 DNA reads TGTGCCACCAGAGGGACAGGCGAAAACTATGGCTACACCTTC. This codes for CATRGTGENYGYTF.

V is TRBV28 and J is TRBJ1-1; 7 nucleotides align to TRBD1. Germline values: CDR1 MDHEN, CDR2 SYDVKM. The junction had 3 bases not matched to a gene; V was cut back by 2 bases and J by 3 bases. This CDR3 is 14 amino acids long. The CDR3 DNA reads TGTGCCAGCAGTTTAGTACAGGGGCACACTGAAGCTTTCTTT. Translated: CASSLVQGHTEAFF.